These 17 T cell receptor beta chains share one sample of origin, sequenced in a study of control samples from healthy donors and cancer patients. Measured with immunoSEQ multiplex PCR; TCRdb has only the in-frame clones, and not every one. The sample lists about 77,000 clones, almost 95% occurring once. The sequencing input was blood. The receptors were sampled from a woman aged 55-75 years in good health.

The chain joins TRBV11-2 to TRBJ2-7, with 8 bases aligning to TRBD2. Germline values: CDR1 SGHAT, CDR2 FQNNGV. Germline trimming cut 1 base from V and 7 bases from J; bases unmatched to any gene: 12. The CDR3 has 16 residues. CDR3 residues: CASSLVWREALREQYF. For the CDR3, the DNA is TGTGCCAGCAGCTTAGTATGGCGGGAGGCACTAAGGGAGCAGTACTTC.

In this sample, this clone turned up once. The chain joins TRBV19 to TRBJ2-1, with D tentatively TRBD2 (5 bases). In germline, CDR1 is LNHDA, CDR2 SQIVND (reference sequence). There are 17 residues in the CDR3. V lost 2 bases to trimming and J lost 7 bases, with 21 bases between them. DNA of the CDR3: TGTGCCAGTAGTATATCTAGGGCGTCCCCAACGGGGAATGAGCAGTTCTTC. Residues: CASSISRASPTGNEQFF. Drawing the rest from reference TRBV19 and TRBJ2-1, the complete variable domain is DGGITQSPKYLFRKEGQNVTLSCEQNLNHDAMYWYRQDPGQGLRLIYYSQIVNDFQKGDIAEGYSVSREKKESFPLTVTSAQKNPTAFYLCASSISRASPTGNEQFFGPGTRLTVL.

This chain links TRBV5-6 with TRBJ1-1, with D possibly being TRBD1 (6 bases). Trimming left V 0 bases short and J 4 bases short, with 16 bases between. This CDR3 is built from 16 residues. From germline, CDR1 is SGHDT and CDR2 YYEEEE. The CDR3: CASSLGMSQGRTEAFF. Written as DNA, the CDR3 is TGTGCCAGCAGCTTGGGAATGTCACAGGGTCGCACTGAAGCTTTCTTT.

The CDR3 sequence is CASSRSAGQRYNEQFF. The CDR3 coding sequence is TGTGCCAGCAGTAGGAGTGCGGGACAGAGATACAATGAGCAGTTCTTC. The rearrangement links TRBV27 to TRBJ2-1; perhaps TRBD1 as D (7 bases). Between the trimmed V and J ends, which lost 5 bases and 4 bases, there was a span of 18 bases. Looked up from germline, CDR1 is MNHEY and CDR2 is SMNVEV (reference sequence). The CDR3 has 16 residues.

Here the CDR3 DNA reads TGTGCCACCAAGACACCGTATGGCTACACCTTC. This sequence encodes CATKTPYGYTF. The V gene is TRBV28, the J gene TRBJ1-2; D not certain. Germline CDR1 and CDR2: MDHEN and SYDVKM. Between the trimmed V and J ends, which lost 10 bases and 5 bases, there was a span of 11 bases. CDR3 length: 11 amino acids.

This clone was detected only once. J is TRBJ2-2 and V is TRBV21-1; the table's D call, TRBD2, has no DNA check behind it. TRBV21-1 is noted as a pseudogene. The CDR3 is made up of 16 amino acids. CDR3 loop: CASRRSPREDTGELFF. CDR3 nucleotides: TGTGCCAGCAGAAGGAGCCCGCGGGAGGACACCGGGGAGCTGTTTTTT.

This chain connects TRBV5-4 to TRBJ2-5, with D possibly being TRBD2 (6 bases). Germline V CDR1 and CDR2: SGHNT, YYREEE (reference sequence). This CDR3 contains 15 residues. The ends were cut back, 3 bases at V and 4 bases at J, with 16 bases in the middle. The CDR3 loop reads CASSSPREALETQYF. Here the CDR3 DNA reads TGTGCCAGCAGCTCCCCGAGGGAGGCCCTAGAGACCCAGTACTTC.

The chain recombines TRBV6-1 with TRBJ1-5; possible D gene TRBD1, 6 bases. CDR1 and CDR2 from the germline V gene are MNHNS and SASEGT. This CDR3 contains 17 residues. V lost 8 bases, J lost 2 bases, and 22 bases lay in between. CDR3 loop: CASRAAGGPGGNQPQHF. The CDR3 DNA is TGTGCCAGCCGTGCGGCGGGGGGGCCGGGGGGCAATCAGCCCCAGCATTTT.

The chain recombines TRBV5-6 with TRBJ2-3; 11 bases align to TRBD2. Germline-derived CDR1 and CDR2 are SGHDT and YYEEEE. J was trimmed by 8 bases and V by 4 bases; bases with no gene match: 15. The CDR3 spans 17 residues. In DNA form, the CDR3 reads TGTGCCAGCAGCCTTAAATTTAGCGGGAGGGCCATGGGTACGCAGTATTTT. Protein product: CASSLKFSGRAMGTQYF.

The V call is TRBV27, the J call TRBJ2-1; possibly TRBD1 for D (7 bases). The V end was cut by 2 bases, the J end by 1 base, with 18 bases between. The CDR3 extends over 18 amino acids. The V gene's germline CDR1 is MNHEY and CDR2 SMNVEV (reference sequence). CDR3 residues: CASSLPGGQGVSYNEQFF. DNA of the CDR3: TGTGCCAGCAGTTTACCAGGGGGGCAGGGGGTATCCTACAATGAGCAGTTCTTC.

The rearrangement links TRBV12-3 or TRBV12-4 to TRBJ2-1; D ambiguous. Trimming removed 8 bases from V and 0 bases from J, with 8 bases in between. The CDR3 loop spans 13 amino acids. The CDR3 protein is CASREVSYNEQFF. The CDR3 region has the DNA TGTGCCAGCCGAGAGGTCTCCTACAATGAGCAGTTCTTC.

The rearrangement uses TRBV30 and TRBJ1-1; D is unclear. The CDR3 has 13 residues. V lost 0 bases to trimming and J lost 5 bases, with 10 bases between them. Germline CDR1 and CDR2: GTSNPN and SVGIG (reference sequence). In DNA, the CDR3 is TGTGCCTGGAGTGTACTGGGAGGGACTGAAGCTTTCTTT. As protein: CAWSVLGGTEAFF.

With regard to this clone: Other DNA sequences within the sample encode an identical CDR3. CDR3 sequence (DNA): TGTGCCAGCAGCGCGAACACCGGGGAGCTGTTTTTT. Translated: CASSANTGELFF. The gene calls are TRBV9 and TRBJ2-2; D unclear. CDR3 length: 12 residues. Germline values: CDR1 SGDLS, CDR2 YYNGEE. Trimming left V 3 bases short and J 0 bases short, with 0 bases between.

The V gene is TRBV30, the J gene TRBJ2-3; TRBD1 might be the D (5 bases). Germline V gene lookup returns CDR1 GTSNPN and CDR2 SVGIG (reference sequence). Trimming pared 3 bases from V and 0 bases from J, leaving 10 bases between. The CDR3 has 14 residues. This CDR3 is CAWRGQLSTDTQYF. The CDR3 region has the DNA TGTGCCTGGAGGGGGCAGCTAAGCACAGATACGCAGTATTTT.

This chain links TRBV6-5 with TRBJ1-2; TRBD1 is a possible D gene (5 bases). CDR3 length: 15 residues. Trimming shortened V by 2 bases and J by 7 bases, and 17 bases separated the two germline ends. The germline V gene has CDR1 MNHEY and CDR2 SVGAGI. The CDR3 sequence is CASSYNRPGGGGYTF. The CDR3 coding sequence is TGTGCCAGCAGTTACAATCGACCCGGGGGTGGTGGCTACACCTTC.

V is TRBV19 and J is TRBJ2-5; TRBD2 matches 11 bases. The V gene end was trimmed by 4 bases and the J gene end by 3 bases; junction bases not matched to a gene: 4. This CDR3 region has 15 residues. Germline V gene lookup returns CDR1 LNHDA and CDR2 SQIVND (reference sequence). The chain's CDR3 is CASSTGTSGEETQYF. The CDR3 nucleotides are TGTGCCAGTAGTACCGGGACTAGCGGTGAAGAGACCCAGTACTTC.

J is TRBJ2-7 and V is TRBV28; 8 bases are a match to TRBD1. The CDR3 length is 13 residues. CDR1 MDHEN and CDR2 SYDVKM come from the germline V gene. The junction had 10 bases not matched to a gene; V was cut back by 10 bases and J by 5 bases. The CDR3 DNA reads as TGTGCCACCTTCTCGGACAGGGTCGACGAGCAGTACTTC. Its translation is CATFSDRVDEQYF.